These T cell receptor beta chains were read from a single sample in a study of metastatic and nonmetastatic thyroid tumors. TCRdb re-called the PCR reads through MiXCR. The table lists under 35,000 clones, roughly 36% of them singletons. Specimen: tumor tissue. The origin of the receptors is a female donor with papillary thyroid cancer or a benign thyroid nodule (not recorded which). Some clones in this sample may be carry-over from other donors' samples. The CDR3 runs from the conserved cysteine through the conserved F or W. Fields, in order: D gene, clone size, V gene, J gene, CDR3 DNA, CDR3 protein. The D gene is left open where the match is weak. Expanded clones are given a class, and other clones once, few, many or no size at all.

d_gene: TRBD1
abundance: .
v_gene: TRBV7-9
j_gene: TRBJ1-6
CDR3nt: TGTGCCAGCAGCCACACAGGGGATGAACCACCCCTCCACTTT
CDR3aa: CASSHTGDEPPLHF

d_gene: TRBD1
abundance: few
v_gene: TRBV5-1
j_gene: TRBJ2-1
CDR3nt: TGCGCCAGCAGCTTGAACCCGGGACAGGGGATCAATGAGCAGTTCTTC
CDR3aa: CASSLNPGQGINEQFF

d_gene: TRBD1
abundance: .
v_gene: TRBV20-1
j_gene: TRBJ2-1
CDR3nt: TGCAGTGCTAGTGGGGACAGGGGGCGGGATGAGCAGTTCTTC
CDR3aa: CSASGDRGRDEQFF

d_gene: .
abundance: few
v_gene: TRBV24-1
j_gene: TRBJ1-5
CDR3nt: TGTGCCACCAGTGATCCCAATCAGCCCCAGCATTTT
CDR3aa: CATSDPNQPQHF

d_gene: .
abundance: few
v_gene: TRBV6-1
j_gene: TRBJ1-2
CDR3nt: TGTGCCAGCAGTGTACGGAGGTATGGCTACACCTTC
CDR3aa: CASSVRRYGYTF

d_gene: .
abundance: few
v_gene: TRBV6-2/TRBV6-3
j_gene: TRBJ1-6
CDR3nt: TGTGCCAGCAGTTACCTCCAGGAGATAAATAATTCACCCCTCCACTTT
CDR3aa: CASSYLQEINNSPLHF

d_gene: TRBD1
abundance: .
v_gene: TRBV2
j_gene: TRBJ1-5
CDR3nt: TGTGCCAGCAGCCCCGGGACAGGGAATCAGCCCCAGCATTTT
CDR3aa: CASSPGTGNQPQHF

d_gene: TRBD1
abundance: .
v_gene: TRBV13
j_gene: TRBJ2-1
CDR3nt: TGTGCCAGCAGCTCCCGGTCGGACAGGGCCTACAATGAGCAGTTCTTC
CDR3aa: CASSSRSDRAYNEQFF

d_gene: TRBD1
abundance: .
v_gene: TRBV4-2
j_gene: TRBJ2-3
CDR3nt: TGTGCCAGCAGCCGTGGATTCCAGGACAGGCGAGGCACAGATACGCAGTATTTT
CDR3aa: CASSRGFQDRRGTDTQYF

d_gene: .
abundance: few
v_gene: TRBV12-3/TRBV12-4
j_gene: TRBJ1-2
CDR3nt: TGTGCCAGCAGTGAATACCCCTTCGGGGAATCGGGAGATCGTGGCTACACCTTC
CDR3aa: CASSEYPFGESGDRGYTF

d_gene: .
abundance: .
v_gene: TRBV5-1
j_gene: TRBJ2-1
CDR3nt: TGCGCCAGCAGCTTGAACGGGGGCAACGAGCAGTTCTTC
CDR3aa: CASSLNGGNEQFF

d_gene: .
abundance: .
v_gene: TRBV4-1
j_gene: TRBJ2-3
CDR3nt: TGCGCCAGCAGCCAAGCCCCCCATGTAAGCACAGATACGCAGTATTTT
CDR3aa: CASSQAPHVSTDTQYF

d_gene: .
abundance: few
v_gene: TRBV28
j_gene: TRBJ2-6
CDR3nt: TGTGCCAGCAATTCCCCAGGCTCTGGGGCCAACGTCCTGACTTTC
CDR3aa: CASNSPGSGANVLTF

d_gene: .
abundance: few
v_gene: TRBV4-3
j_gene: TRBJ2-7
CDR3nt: TGCGCCAGCAGCCAGTACCGGGACATATCCTACGAGCAGTACTTC
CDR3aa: CASSQYRDISYEQYF

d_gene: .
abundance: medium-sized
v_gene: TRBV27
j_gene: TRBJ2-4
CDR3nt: TGTGCCAGCAGTTTCGACGTAAAAAACATTCAGTACTTC
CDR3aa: CASSFDVKNIQYF

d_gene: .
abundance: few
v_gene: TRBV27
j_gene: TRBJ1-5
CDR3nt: TGTGCCAGCAGTTTCATAGGGTCCCAGCCCCAGCATTTT
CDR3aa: CASSFIGSQPQHF

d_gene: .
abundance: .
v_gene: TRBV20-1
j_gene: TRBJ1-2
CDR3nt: TGCAGTGCTACACATAGCGGAGGCTACACCTTC
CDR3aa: CSATHSGGYTF

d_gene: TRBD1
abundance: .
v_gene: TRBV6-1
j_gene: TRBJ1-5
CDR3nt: TGTGCCAGCAGTGACTGGGACAGGGGCACGGCCCAGCATTTT
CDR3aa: CASSDWDRGTAQHF

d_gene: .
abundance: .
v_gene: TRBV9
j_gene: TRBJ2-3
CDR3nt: TGTGCCAGCACCCGACTATCTTCCACAGATACGCAGTATTTT
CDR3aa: CASTRLSSTDTQYF

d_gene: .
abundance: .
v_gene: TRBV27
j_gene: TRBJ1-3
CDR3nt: TGTGCCAGCAGTTTATCGATGGGAAACACCATATATTTT
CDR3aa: CASSLSMGNTIYF

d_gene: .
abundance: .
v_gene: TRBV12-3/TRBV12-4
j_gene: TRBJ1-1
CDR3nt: TGTGCCAGCAGTGCCCGTAGGGTTGGTAGCACTGAAGCTTTCTTT
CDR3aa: CASSARRVGSTEAFF

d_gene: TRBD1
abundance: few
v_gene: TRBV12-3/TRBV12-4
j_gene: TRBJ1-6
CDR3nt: TGTGCCAGCAGCCGGGGACAGACCCTCGTCGAGGCCCTCCACTTT
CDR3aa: CASSRGQTLVEALHF

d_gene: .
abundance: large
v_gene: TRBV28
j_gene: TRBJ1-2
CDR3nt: TGTGCCAGCAGTTTTGCAGGGGTTGGCTATGGCTACACCTTC
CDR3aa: CASSFAGVGYGYTF

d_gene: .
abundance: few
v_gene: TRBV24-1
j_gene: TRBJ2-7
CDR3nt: TGTGCCACCAGTGATTCCCAGGGATCAGCGCGTTACGAGCAGTACTTC
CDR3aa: CATSDSQGSARYEQYF

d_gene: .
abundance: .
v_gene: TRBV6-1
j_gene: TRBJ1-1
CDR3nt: TGTGCCAGCAGTCCTGACAGGCAGACTGAAGCTTTCTTT
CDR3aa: CASSPDRQTEAFF

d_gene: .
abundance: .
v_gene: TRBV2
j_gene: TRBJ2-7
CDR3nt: TGTGCCAGCAGTGTCGAGGGTCTCAACGAGCAGTACTTC
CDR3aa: CASSVEGLNEQYF

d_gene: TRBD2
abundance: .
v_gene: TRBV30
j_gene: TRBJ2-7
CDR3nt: TGTGCCTGGAGTGTAGGCGGGGGGTTCTACGAGCAGTACTTC
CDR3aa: CAWSVGGGFYEQYF

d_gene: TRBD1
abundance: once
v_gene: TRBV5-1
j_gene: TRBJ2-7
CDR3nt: TGCGCCAGCAGCAGTAGACAGGGGGCCTCCTACGAGCAGTACTTC
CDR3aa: CASSSRQGASYEQYF

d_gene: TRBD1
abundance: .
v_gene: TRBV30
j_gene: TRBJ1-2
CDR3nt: TGTGCCTGGAGTGAAGGACAGGACTATGGCTACACCTTC
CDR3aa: CAWSEGQDYGYTF

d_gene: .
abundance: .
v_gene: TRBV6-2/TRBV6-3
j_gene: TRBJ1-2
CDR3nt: TGTGCCAGCAGTTCGTTAGCTAACTATGGCTACACCTTC
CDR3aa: CASSSLANYGYTF

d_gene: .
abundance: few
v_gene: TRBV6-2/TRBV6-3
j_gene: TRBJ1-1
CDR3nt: TGTGCCAGCAGTTACTTCATTGAGAACACTGAAGCTTTCTTT
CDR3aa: CASSYFIENTEAFF

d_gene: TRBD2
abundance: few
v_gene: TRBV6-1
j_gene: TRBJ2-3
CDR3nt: TGTGCCACCACCAGGGAACTAGCGGGAATAGATACGCAGTATTTT
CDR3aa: CATTRELAGIDTQYF

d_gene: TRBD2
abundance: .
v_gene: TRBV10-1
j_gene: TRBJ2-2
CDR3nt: TGCGCCAGCAGTGAGAAGAAAGGACTAGCGGGAGTCGGGGAGCTGTTTTTT
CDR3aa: CASSEKKGLAGVGELFF

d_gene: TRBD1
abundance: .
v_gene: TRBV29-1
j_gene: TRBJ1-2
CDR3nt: TGCAGTGGATCAGAACAGGGGGACTATGGCTACACCTTC
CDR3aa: CSGSEQGDYGYTF

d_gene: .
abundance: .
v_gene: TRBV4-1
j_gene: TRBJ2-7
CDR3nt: TGCGCCAGCAGCCAAGCCTTTATGGACGAGCAGTACTTC
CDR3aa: CASSQAFMDEQYF

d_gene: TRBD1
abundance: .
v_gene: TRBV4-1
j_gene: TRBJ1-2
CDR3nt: TGCGCTAGCAGCCAAGATGGGACAGGGAGGGAGTATGGCTACACCTTC
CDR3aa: CASSQDGTGREYGYTF

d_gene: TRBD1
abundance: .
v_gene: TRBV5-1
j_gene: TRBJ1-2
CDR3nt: TGCGCCAGCAGCTTGGGACAGGGGCTCTATGGCTACACCTTC
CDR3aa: CASSLGQGLYGYTF

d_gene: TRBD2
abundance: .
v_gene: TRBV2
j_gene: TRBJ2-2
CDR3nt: TGTGCCAGCAGTGTCGGGAGGGCCTCCACCGGGGAGCTGTTTTTT
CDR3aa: CASSVGRASTGELFF

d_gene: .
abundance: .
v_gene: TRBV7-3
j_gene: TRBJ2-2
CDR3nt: TGTGCCAGCAGCCAACCCCTGTCGGGGGCGAGCACCGGGGAGCTGTTTTTT
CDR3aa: CASSQPLSGASTGELFF

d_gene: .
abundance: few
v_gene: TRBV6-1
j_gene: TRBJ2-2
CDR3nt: TGTGCCGGTCAATCACAGGGTTCAGCCGGGGAGCTGTTTTTT
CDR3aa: CAGQSQGSAGELFF

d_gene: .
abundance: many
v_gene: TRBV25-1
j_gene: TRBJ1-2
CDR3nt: TGTGCCAGCAGTGAAAATCGGCAGGTTGGCTACACCTTC
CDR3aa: CASSENRQVGYTF

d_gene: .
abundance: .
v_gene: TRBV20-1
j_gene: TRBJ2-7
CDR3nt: TGCAGTGCTAGACACAGACAGTCCCGGTGGGAGCAGTACTTC
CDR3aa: CSARHRQSRWEQYF

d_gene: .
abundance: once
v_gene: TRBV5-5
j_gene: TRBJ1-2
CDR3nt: TGTGCCAGCAGCACGCTAGGGGCCTCCTATGGCTACACCTTC
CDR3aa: CASSTLGASYGYTF

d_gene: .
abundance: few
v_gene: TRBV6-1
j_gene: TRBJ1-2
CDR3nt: TGTGCCAGCAGACCCCGAAGACAGGCTTTTGGCTACACCTTC
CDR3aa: CASRPRRQAFGYTF

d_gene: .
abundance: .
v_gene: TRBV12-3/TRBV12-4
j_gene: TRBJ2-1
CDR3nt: TGTGCCAGCAGTTCCTCACGGTCCGAGCAGTTCTTC
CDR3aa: CASSSSRSEQFF

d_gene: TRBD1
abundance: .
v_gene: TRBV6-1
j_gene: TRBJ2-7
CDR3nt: TGTGCCACCGATACCCCGGGACAGGGGACCGACGAGCAGTACTTC
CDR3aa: CATDTPGQGTDEQYF

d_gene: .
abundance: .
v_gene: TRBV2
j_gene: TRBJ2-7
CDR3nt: TGTGCCAGCAGTGCTTCGAGCGCAAGCTCCTACGAGCAGTACTTC
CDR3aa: CASSASSASSYEQYF

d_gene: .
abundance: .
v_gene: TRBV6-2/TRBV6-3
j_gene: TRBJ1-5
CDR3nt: TGTGCCAGCGATCGGGGGGGTCTCGGAGGGGCCCAGCATTTT
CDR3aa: CASDRGGLGGAQHF

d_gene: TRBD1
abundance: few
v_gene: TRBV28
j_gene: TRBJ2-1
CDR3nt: TGTGCCAGCAGTTTATGGGGGGCGGGGACAGGGGGCTTGAATGAGCAGTTCTTC
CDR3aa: CASSLWGAGTGGLNEQFF

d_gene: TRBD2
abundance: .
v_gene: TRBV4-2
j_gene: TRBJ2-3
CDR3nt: TGTGCCAGCAGCCGTTCCTTCGGTTCGACAGCGGGAAGCACAGATACGCAGTATTTT
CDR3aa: CASSRSFGSTAGSTDTQYF

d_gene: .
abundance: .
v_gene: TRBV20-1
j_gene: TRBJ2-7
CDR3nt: TGCAGTGCTATGGGGACTCCATTGGGGGAGCAGTACTTC
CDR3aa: CSAMGTPLGEQYF

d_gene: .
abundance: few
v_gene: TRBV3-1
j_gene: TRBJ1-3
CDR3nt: TGTGCCAGCAGCCATCATACCAGGGGAAATAGTGGAAACACCATATATTTT
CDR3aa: CASSHHTRGNSGNTIYF